One and the same sample provided the 4 T cell receptor beta chains below, sequenced in a study of identical twins. TCRdb processed the 5' RACE reads anew with MiXCR; each CDR3 protein has one entry. The profile shows around 1.7 million distinct CDR3 sequences, roughly 35% of them singletons. Sequenced: cord blood. The source of these receptors is a newborn girl in good health.

A few counts support this clonotype. The chain is built from TRBV6-2 or TRBV6-3 and TRBJ2-1, with 11 bases lining up with TRBD2. The CDR3 totals 16 residues. CDR1 and CDR2 (germline): MNHEY, SVGEGT. V lost 2 bases to trimming and J lost 6 bases; unmatched junction nucleotides: 6. This CDR3 reads CASSYVLAGASNEQFF. CDR3 coding DNA: TGTGCCAGCAGTTACGTACTAGCGGGGGCAAGCAATGAGCAGTTCTTC.

This clonotype has only a few counts. In DNA, the CDR3 is TGTGCCAGCAGTGAAAATCGGCGGCAAGAGACCCAGTACTTC. It specifies CASSENRRQETQYF. The genes are TRBV2 and TRBJ2-5, with D unclear. Trimming left V 2 bases short and J 2 bases short, with 9 bases between. CDR1 and CDR2 from the germline V gene are SNHLY and FYNNEI. The CDR3 extends over 14 amino acids.

V and J are TRBV20-1 and TRBJ2-1; D gene ambiguous. This CDR3 has 13 residues. Looked up from germline, CDR1 is DFQATT and CDR2 is SNEGSKA (reference sequence). V gave up 1 base and J gave up 6 bases, with 10 bases separating them. The CDR3: CSARAGRVNEQFF. The CDR3 DNA follows: TGCAGTGCTAGAGCCGGTCGGGTCAATGAGCAGTTCTTC.

The CDR3 loop is CATSRSGSSYNEQYF. CDR3 sequence (DNA): TGTGCCACCAGCAGAAGCGGGAGCTCCTACAATGAGCAGTACTTC. V and J are TRBV15 and TRBJ2-1; TRBD2 agrees at 8 bases. Near its end, the DNA agrees better with TRBJ2-7, so the J call may be wrong. Per germline, CDR1 LNHNV and CDR2 YYDKDF (reference sequence). CDR3 size: 15 residues.